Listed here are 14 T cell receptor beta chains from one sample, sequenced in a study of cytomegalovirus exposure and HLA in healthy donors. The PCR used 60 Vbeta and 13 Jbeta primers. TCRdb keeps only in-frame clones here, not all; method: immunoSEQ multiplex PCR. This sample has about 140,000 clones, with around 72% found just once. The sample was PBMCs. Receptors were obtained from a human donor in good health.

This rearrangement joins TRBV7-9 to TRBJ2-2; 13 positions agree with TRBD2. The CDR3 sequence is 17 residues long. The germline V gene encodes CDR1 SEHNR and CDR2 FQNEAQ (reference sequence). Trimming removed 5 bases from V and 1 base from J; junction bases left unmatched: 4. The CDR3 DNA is TGTGCCAGCAGCGCGAGACTAGCGGGGGGGAACACCGGGGAGCTGTTTTTT. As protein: CASSARLAGGNTGELFF.

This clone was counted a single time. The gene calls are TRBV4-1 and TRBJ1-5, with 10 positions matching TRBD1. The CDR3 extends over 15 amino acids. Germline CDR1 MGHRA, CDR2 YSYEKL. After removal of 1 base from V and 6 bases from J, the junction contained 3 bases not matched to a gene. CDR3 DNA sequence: TGCGCCAGCAGCCAAGTTGGGACAGGGGCTCAGCCCCAGCATTTT. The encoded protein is CASSQVGTGAQPQHF.

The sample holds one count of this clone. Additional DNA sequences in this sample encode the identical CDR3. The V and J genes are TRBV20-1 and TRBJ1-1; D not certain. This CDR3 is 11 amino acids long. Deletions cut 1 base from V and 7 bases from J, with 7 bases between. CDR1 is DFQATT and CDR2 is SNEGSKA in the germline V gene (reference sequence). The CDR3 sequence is CSARVADEAFF. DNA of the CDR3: TGCAGTGCTAGAGTGGCGGATGAAGCTTTCTTT.

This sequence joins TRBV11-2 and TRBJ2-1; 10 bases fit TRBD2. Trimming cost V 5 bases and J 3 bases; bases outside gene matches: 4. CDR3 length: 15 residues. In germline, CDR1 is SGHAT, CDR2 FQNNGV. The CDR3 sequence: CASSKIAGGYNEQFF. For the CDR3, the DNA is TGTGCCAGCAGCAAAATAGCGGGAGGCTACAATGAGCAGTTCTTC.

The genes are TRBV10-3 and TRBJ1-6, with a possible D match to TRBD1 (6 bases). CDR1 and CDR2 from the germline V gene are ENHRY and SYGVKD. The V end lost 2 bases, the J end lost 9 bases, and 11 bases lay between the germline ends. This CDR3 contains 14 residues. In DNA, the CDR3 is TGTGCCATCAGTGAGGTTACAGGGACTTCACCCCTCCACTTT. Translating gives CAISEVTGTSPLHF.

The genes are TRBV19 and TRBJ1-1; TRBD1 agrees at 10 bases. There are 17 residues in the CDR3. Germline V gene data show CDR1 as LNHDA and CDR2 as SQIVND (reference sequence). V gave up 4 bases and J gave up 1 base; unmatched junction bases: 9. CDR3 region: CASSTSGTGDGNTEAFF. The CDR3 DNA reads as TGTGCCAGTAGTACCTCCGGGACAGGGGACGGGAACACTGAAGCTTTCTTT.

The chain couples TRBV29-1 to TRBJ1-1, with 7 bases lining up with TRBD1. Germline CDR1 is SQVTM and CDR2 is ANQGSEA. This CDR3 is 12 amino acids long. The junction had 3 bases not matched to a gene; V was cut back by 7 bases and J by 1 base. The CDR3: CSAGQANTEAFF. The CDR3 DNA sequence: TGCAGCGCAGGACAGGCGAACACTGAAGCTTTCTTT. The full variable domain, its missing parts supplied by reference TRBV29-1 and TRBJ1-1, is SAVISQKPSRDICQRGTSLTIQCQVDSQVTMMFWYRQQPGQSLTLIATANQGSEATYESGFVIDKFPISRPNLTFSTLTVSNMSPEDSSIYLCSAGQANTEAFFGQGTRLTVV.

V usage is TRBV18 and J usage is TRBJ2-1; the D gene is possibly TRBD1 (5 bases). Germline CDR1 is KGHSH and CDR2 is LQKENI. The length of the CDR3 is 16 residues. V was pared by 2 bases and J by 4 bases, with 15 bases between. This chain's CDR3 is CASSPVQASEYNEQFF. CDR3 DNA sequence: TGTGCCAGCTCACCAGTACAGGCTTCCGAATACAATGAGCAGTTCTTC.

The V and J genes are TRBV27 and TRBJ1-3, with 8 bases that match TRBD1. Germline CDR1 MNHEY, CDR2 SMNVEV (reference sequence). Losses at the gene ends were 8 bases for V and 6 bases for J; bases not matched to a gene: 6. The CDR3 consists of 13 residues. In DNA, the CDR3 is TGTGCCAGCTGGACAGGGAGTGCAAACACCATATATTTT. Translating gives CASWTGSANTIYF.

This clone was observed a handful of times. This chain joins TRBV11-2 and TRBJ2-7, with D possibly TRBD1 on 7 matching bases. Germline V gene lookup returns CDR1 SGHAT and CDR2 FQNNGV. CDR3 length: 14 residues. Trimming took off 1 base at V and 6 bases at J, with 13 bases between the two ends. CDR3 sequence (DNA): TGTGCCAGCAGCTTAGTCTCAGGGGGGCGCGAGCAGTACTTC. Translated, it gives CASSLVSGGREQYF.

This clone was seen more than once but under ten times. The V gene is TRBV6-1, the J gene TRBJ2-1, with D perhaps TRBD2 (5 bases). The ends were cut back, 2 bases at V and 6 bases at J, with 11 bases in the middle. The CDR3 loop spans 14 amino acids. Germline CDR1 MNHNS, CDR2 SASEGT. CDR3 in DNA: TGTGCCAGCAGTGAAAGGGCGGACTTCAATGAGCAGTTCTTC. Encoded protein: CASSERADFNEQFF.

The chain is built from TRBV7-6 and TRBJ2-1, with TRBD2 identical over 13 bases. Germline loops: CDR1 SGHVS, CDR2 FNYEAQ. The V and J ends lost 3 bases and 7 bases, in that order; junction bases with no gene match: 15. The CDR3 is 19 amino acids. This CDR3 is CASSFPKGLAGEIVNEQFF. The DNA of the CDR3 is TGTGCCAGCAGCTTCCCGAAAGGACTAGCGGGAGAGATTGTTAATGAGCAGTTCTTC. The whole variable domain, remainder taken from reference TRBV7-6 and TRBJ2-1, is GAGVSQSPRYKVTKRGQDVALRCDPISGHVSLYWYRQALGQGPEFLTYFNYEAQQDKSGLPNDRFSAERPEGSISTLTIQRTEQRDSAMYRCASSFPKGLAGEIVNEQFFGPGTRLTVL.

CDR3 DNA sequence: TGTGCCAGTAGTCGTGCGGGATTAGAAGCTTTCTTT. Translation gives CASSRAGLEAFF. The chain has TRBV19 and TRBJ1-1; no clear D. The germline V and J ends were trimmed by 5 bases and 8 bases, with 12 bases remaining between them. Germline V gene data show CDR1 as LNHDA and CDR2 as SQIVND (reference sequence). This CDR3 is 12 amino acids long.

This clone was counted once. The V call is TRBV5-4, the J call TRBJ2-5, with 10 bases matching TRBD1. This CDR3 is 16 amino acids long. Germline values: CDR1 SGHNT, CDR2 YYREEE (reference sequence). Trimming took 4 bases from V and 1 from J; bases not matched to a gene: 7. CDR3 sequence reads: CASSPRTGGGQETQYF. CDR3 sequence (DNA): TGTGCCAGCAGCCCGAGGACAGGGGGTGGCCAAGAGACCCAGTACTTC.